The 27 T cell receptor beta chains reported below all come from one sample, sequenced in a study of OX40 agonist ivuxolimab in advanced cancers. Measured with immunoSEQ multiplex PCR; TCRdb has only the in-frame clones, and not every one. In the table there are about 50,000 clones, just under 95% of which are singletons. The starting material was CD4+ or CD8+ T cells sorted from blood, obtained in a trial of the OX40 agonist ivuxolimab. These receptors came from an adult with an advanced solid tumor such as melanoma, head and neck, liver or kidney cancer.

V usage is TRBV5-6 and J usage is TRBJ2-7; unclear D gene. CDR1 and CDR2 from the germline V gene are SGHDT and YYEEEE. The CDR3 loop spans 14 amino acids. V lost 0 bases and J lost 1, with 8 bases in between. The CDR3 here is CASSLVVGSYEQYF. The CDR3 coding sequence is TGTGCCAGCAGCTTGGTTGTAGGTTCCTACGAGCAGTACTTC.

This clone was observed once. The chain recombines TRBV27 with TRBJ2-3, with D hard to call. This CDR3 has 12 residues. CDR1 and CDR2 from the germline V gene are MNHEY and SMNVEV (reference sequence). Trimming took 3 bases from V and 4 from J, leaving 5 bases between them. CDR3 residues: CASSFFPDTQYF. The DNA for the CDR3 is TGTGCCAGCAGTTTCTTTCCAGATACGCAGTATTTT.

This clone was recorded once. The chain carries TRBV28 and TRBJ2-7, with D possibly being TRBD1 (6 bases). The CDR3 is 12 residues long. CDR1 and CDR2 (germline): MDHEN, SYDVKM. V was cut by 7 bases and J by 5 bases, with 12 bases left in between. The CDR3 loop is CASMNRVNEQYF. CDR3 coding DNA: TGTGCCAGCATGAACAGGGTCAACGAGCAGTACTTC.

The chain combines TRBV6-4 with TRBJ2-1; 9 positions agree with TRBD2. This CDR3 has 15 amino acids. Germline assignment: CDR1 MRHNA and CDR2 SNTAGT. The V and J ends lost 5 bases and 4 bases, in that order; junction bases with no gene match: 6. This chain's CDR3 is CASSTRLAAYNEQFF. CDR3 in DNA: TGTGCCAGCAGTACAAGACTAGCGGCGTACAATGAGCAGTTCTTC.

The chain carries TRBV9 and TRBJ2-1; 9 positions agree with TRBD1. V trimming: 7 bases; J trimming: 10 bases; junction bases outside the gene matches: 18. Germline values: CDR1 SGDLS, CDR2 YYNGEE. This CDR3 is built from 16 residues. CDR3 DNA sequence: TGTGCCAGCGCCCCTAGCGTAAGGACAGGGGATCGCGAGCAGTTCTTC. The encoded protein is CASAPSVRTGDREQFF.

The rearrangement links TRBV28 to TRBJ2-7; TRBD1 or TRBD2 may be the D gene (5 bases each). Germline CDR1 and CDR2: MDHEN and SYDVKM. V was trimmed by 4 bases and J by 9 bases, leaving 22 bases between them. The CDR3 loop spans 15 amino acids. The CDR3 bases are TGTGCCAGCAGTTCCGCTGGGGACCTTGGAATTGGGCAGTACTTC. Residues: CASSSAGDLGIGQYF.

The rearrangement uses TRBV28 and TRBJ2-1, with 10 positions matching TRBD2. V was clipped by 5 bases and J by 5 bases; unmatched bases: 9. The CDR3 extends over 16 amino acids. Germline V gene lookup returns CDR1 MDHEN and CDR2 SYDVKM. CDR3 sequence: CASSPRWTSGDNEQFF. The CDR3 DNA is TGTGCCAGCAGTCCTCGATGGACTAGCGGCGACAATGAGCAGTTCTTC.

The chain couples TRBV20-1 to TRBJ2-7, with D possibly being TRBD2 (5 bases). The CDR3 runs 11 residues. Germline V gene data show CDR1 as DFQATT and CDR2 as SNEGSKA (reference sequence). The ends were cut back, 6 bases at V and 7 bases at J, with 13 bases in the middle. CDR3 nucleotides: TGCAGTGCGCGGGCCGAGTCAGAGCAGTACTTC. Protein: CSARAESEQYF.

This rearrangement joins TRBV9 to TRBJ1-2; no reliable D call. Trimming removed 0 bases from V and 5 bases from J, with 17 bases in between. Germline loops: CDR1 SGDLS, CDR2 YYNGEE. This CDR3 has 16 amino acids. The CDR3 reads CASSVGSAGDMYGYTF. The DNA for the CDR3 is TGTGCCAGCAGCGTAGGGAGTGCGGGAGATATGTATGGCTACACCTTC.

The chain uses TRBV27 and TRBJ1-5; D might be TRBD1 (6 bases). Germline V gene sequence: CDR1 MNHEY, CDR2 SMNVEV (reference sequence). The CDR3 consists of 13 residues. Trimming took 7 bases from V and 7 from J, leaving 14 bases between them. CDR3 amino acids: CASMWGAGQPQHF. CDR3 nucleotides: TGTGCCAGCATGTGGGGGGCAGGGCAGCCCCAGCATTTT.

This clone was seen a single time. The V and J genes are TRBV5-6 and TRBJ1-2; 9 nucleotides match TRBD1. With 3 bases clipped from V and 6 bases from J, the junction kept 3 bases outside the gene matches. The CDR3 sequence is 13 residues long. The germline CDR1 and CDR2 sequences are SGHDT and YYEEEE. CDR3 sequence (DNA): TGTGCCAGCAGCTGGGACAGGGCCGATGGCTACACCTTC. Translation gives CASSWDRADGYTF. The full variable domain, rest sourced from reference TRBV5-6 and TRBJ1-2, is DAGVTQSPTHLIKTRGQQVTLRCSPKSGHDTVSWYQQALGQGPQFIFQYYEEEERQRGNFPDRFSGHQFPNYSSELNVNALLLGDSALYLCASSWDRADGYTFGSGTRLTVV.

The chain carries TRBV27 and TRBJ2-3; TRBD1 is a possible D gene (7 bases). V lost 1 base to trimming and J lost 1 base, with 12 bases between them. The CDR3 is made up of 16 amino acids. The germline CDR1 and CDR2 sequences are MNHEY and SMNVEV (reference sequence). The CDR3: CASSLYQGEGTDTQYF. The CDR3 bases are TGTGCCAGCAGTTTATACCAGGGGGAGGGCACAGATACGCAGTATTTT.

This chain joins TRBV27 and TRBJ1-5; a possible D gene is TRBD1 (5 bases). Deletions cut 6 bases from V and 4 bases from J, with 16 bases between. Germline V CDR1 and CDR2: MNHEY, SMNVEV (reference sequence). The CDR3 is 15 residues long. DNA of the CDR3: TGTGCCAGCAGCCGCTGGTCCGCAGGGAATCAGCCCCAGCATTTT. Translating gives CASSRWSAGNQPQHF.

The rearrangement joins TRBV27 to TRBJ2-7; no reliable D call. V lost 5 bases, J lost 3 bases, and 20 bases lay in between. Per the germline V gene, CDR1 is MNHEY and CDR2 is SMNVEV (reference sequence). The length of the CDR3 is 16 residues. In DNA, the CDR3 is TGTGCCAGCAGTCCATTACTTTTCCCGTTGGACTACGAGCAGTACTTC. This sequence encodes CASSPLLFPLDYEQYF.

The V gene is TRBV7-9, the J gene TRBJ2-3, with D perhaps matching TRBD1 (6 bases). The CDR3 totals 19 residues. V lost 2 bases and J 4 bases, leaving 25 bases between the germline ends. Germline V gene lookup returns CDR1 SEHNR and CDR2 FQNEAQ (reference sequence). Written as DNA, the CDR3 is TGTGCCAGCAGCTTATTAGTTCCAGTTCCGGGGACAATACCAGATACGCAGTATTTT. Translation: CASSLLVPVPGTIPDTQYF.

Only one count was recorded for this clone. The chain uses TRBV28 and TRBJ1-1; D is ambiguous. The CDR3 covers 12 residues. Germline CDR1 is MDHEN and CDR2 is SYDVKM. Trimming cost V 4 bases and J 2 bases, with 5 bases left between them. The DNA for the CDR3 is TGTGCCAGCAGTTACAGTAACACTGAAGCTTTCTTT. Translating it yields CASSYSNTEAFF. Filled out from reference TRBV28 and TRBJ1-1, the complete variable domain reads DVKVTQSSRYLVKRTGEKVFLECVQDMDHENMFWYRQDPGLGLRLIYFSYDVKMKEKGDIPEGYSVSREKKERFSLILESASTNQTSMYLCASSYSNTEAFFGQGTRLTVV.

As DNA, the CDR3 is TGCGCCAGCAGCCAAGAAGGGGGGCTAGGCTATGGCTACACCTTC. Protein product: CASSQEGGLGYGYTF. The rearrangement uses TRBV4-3 and TRBJ1-2, with D tentatively TRBD1 (6 bases). This CDR3 region has 15 residues. CDR1 is LGHNA and CDR2 is YSLEER in the germline V gene. Trimming took off 0 bases at V and 4 bases at J, with 12 bases between the two ends.

The chain joins TRBV6-1 to TRBJ2-7; D is uncertain. This CDR3 region has 12 residues. In germline, CDR1 is MNHNS, CDR2 SASEGT. The ends were cut back, 6 bases at V and 3 bases at J, with 9 bases in the middle. Here the CDR3 DNA reads TGTGCCAGCAGCTCCGGTAGCTACGAGCAGTACTTC. Protein sequence: CASSSGSYEQYF.

The chain couples TRBV6-8 to TRBJ2-2; D may be TRBD1 (6 bases). Germline CDR1 MNHGY, CDR2 SAAAGT. V was cut by 6 bases and J by 2 bases, with 13 bases left in between. The CDR3 has 15 amino acids. CDR3 DNA sequence: TGTGCCAGCAGGCCGGACAGCGTTAACACCGGGGAGCTGTTTTTT. Residues: CASRPDSVNTGELFF.

The V call is TRBV19, the J call TRBJ1-1; D gene ambiguous. The CDR3 contains 12 residues. Trimming removed 6 bases from V and 2 bases from J, with 7 bases in between. Germline V gene sequence: CDR1 LNHDA, CDR2 SQIVND (reference sequence). The CDR3 nucleotides are TGTGCCAGTAGCTTAGCTAACACTGAAGCTTTCTTT. Translation gives CASSLANTEAFF.

The V call is TRBV4-1, the J call TRBJ1-1; no firm D call. With 0 bases removed from V and 2 bases from J, the gap between germline ends came to 7 bases. Germline CDR1 is MGHRA and CDR2 is YSYEKL. This CDR3 contains 14 residues. This chain's CDR3 is CASSQDSDNTEAFF. CDR3 bases: TGCGCCAGCAGCCAAGATTCGGACAACACTGAAGCTTTCTTT.

The chain employs TRBV28 and TRBJ1-1; D call uncertain. The ends were cut back, 8 bases at V and 4 bases at J, with 20 bases in the middle. CDR3 length equals 15 residues. Germline V gives CDR1 MDHEN, CDR2 SYDVKM. The CDR3 reads CASGLGSLEATEAFF. The CDR3 DNA is TGTGCCAGCGGATTAGGGTCACTAGAGGCCACTGAAGCTTTCTTT.

This clone was seen a single time. This sequence joins TRBV19 and TRBJ1-2; TRBD1 matches 10 bases. Germline V gene lookup returns CDR1 LNHDA and CDR2 SQIVND (reference sequence). Losses at the gene ends were 10 bases for V and 8 bases for J; bases not matched to a gene: 10. The CDR3 runs 13 residues. The CDR3 DNA reads as TGTGCCACCGGGACAGGGGAGGTTAAAGGCTACACCTTC. Translation: CATGTGEVKGYTF.

The CDR3 sequence is CASSLLYPGHPNEKLFF. As DNA, the CDR3 is TGTGCCAGCAGCTTACTATACCCGGGACATCCTAATGAAAAACTGTTTTTT. The chain uses TRBV7-6 and TRBJ1-4; tentative D call: TRBD1 (6 bases). V was pared by 2 bases and J by 3 bases, with 16 bases between. The V gene's germline CDR1 is SGHVS and CDR2 FNYEAQ. This CDR3 region has 17 residues.

The chain combines TRBV7-9 with TRBJ2-3, with D maybe TRBD1 (6 bases). Germline V CDR1 and CDR2: SEHNR, FQNEAQ (reference sequence). There are 15 residues in the CDR3. Deletions cut 3 bases from V and 2 bases from J, with 12 bases between. CDR3 loop: CASSFGQGLTDTQYF. The CDR3 nucleotides are TGTGCCAGCAGCTTCGGCCAGGGGCTCACAGATACGCAGTATTTT.

The rearrangement joins TRBV5-8 to TRBJ2-2; 10 nucleotides align to TRBD1. Germline loops: CDR1 SGHTS, CDR2 YDEGEE. J lost 7 bases, V lost 4 bases, and 10 bases had no gene match. CDR3 length: 16 residues. CDR3 in amino acids: CASSLLTGGFLGELFF. The CDR3 bases are TGTGCCAGCAGCCTTCTGACAGGGGGCTTTCTCGGGGAGCTGTTTTTT.

Only one count was recorded for this clone. The chain employs TRBV6-1 and TRBJ2-7; D call uncertain. Germline loops: CDR1 MNHNS, CDR2 SASEGT. V lost 0 bases to trimming and J lost 5 bases, with 14 bases between them. There are 15 residues in the CDR3. CDR3 loop: CASSEASQVYDEQYF. Here the CDR3 DNA reads TGTGCCAGCAGTGAAGCGTCACAAGTTTACGACGAGCAGTACTTC.